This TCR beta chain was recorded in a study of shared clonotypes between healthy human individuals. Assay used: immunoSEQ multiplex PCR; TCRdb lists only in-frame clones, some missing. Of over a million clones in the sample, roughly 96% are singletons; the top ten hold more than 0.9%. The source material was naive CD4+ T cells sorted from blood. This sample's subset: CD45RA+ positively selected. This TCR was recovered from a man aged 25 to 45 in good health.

The DNA of the CDR3 is TGTGCCAGCAGAGACATCACCGGGGAGCTGTTTTTT. This codes for CASRDITGELFF. This rearrangement joins TRBV2 to TRBJ2-2; no reliable D call. Trimming left V 6 bases short and J 4 bases short, with 6 bases between. This CDR3 region has 12 residues. The germline V gene encodes CDR1 SNHLY and CDR2 FYNNEI.